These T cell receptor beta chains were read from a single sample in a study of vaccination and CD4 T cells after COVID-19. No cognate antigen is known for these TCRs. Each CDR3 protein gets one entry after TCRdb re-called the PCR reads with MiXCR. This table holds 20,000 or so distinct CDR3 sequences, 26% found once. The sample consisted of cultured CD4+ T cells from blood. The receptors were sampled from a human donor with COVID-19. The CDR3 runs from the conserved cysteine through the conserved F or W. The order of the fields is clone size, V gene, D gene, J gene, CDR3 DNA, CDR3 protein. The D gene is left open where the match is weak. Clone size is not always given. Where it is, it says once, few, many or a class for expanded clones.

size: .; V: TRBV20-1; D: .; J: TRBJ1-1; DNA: TGCAGTGCCCCCGTCCGGGGCCTGAACACTGAAGCTTTCTTT; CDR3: CSAPVRGLNTEAFF
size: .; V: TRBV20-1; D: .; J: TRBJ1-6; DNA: TGCAGTGCTAGCAGCAGTGATAATTCACCCCTCCACTTT; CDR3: CSASSSDNSPLHF
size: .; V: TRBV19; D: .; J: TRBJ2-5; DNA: TGTGCCAGTAGTATAGGGACTACCTCCCAAGAGACCCAGTACTTC; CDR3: CASSIGTTSQETQYF
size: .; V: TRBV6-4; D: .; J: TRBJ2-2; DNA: TGTGCCAGCAGTGAGCGGTTGGCGGGGCCCGGGGAGCTGTTTTTT; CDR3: CASSERLAGPGELFF
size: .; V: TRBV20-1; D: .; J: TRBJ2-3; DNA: TGCAGTGCTAGAGGCCTCCTAGTTGTAAGCACAGATACGCAGTATTTT; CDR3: CSARGLLVVSTDTQYF
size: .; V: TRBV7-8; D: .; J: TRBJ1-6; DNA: TGTGCCAGCAGCCTTCTGGAGGAGGTTAAGAATTCACCCCTCCACTTT; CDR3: CASSLLEEVKNSPLHF
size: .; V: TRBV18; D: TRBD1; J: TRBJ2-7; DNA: TGTGCCAGCTCACAAGGACAGGGAATGTACTTC; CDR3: CASSQGQGMYF
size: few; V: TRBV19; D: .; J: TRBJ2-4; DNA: TGTGCCAGTAGTATACCTAACTTAGCCAAAAACATTCAGTACTTC; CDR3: CASSIPNLAKNIQYF
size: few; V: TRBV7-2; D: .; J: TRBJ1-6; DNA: TGTGCCAGCAGCGGAGATGGTAACAATTCACCCCTCCACTTT; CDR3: CASSGDGNNSPLHF
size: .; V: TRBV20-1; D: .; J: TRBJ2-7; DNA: TGCAGTGCTACGGACAGTGCCGCCTACGAGCAGTACTTC; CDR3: CSATDSAAYEQYF
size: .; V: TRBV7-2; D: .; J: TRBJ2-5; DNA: TGTGCCAGCAGCTTTCGGTTAACGGAGACCCAGTACTTC; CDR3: CASSFRLTETQYF
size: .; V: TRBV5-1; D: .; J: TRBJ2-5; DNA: TGCGCCAGCAGCTTGGGCAGGGCTTCAAAAGAGACCCAGTACTTC; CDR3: CASSLGRASKETQYF
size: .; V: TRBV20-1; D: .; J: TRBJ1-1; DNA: TGCAGTGTACTAGTTACGATAGGAGTGAGCACTGAAGCTTTCTTT; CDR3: CSVLVTIGVSTEAFF
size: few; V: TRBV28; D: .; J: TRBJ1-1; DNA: TGTGCCACCATAGGCCGGCATTTGAACACTGAAGCTTTCTTT; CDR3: CATIGRHLNTEAFF
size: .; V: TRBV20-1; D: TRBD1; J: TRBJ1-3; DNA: TGCAGTGCTAGAACAGGGGGCTCTGGAAACACCATATATTTT; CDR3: CSARTGGSGNTIYF
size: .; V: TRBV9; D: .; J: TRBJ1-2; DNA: TGTGCCAGCAGCCGGCGGGAGGGTTTCTATGGCTACACCTTC; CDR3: CASSRREGFYGYTF
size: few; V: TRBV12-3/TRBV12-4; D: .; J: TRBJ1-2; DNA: TGTGCCAGCATCGTCGGGGGAGAAGGCGGCTACACCTTC; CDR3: CASIVGGEGGYTF
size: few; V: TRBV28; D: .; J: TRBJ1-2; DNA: TGTGCCAGCACCCCTGGACAGCTCTATGGCTACACCTTC; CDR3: CASTPGQLYGYTF
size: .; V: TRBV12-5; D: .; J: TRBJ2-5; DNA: TGTGCTAGTGGGCTAGGTTCTCAAGAGACCCAGTACTTC; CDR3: CASGLGSQETQYF
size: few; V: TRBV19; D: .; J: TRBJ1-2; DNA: TGTGCCAGTAACTCGGGTCTCACTAACTATGGCTACACCTTC; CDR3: CASNSGLTNYGYTF
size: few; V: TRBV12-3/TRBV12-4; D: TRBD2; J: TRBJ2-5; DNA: TGTGCCAGCAGGCTAGCGGGGGGTCAAGAGACCCAGTACTTC; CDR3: CASRLAGGQETQYF
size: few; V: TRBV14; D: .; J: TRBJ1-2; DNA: TGTGCCAGCAGCCAAGTTATAGGGGGGCAGCACTATGGCTACACCTTC; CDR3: CASSQVIGGQHYGYTF
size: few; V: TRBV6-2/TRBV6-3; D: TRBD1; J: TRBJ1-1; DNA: TGTGCCAGCAGTTACGGGGACAGGGGATCGCCTGAAGCTTTCTTT; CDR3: CASSYGDRGSPEAFF
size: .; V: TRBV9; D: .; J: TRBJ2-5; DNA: TGTGCCAGCAGCGAGAGTAGGGGCCCGGGCCAAGAGACCCAGTACTTC; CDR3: CASSESRGPGQETQYF
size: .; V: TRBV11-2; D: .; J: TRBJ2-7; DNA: TGTGCCAGCAGCTTTGGGGCAGGCTTCCACGAGCAGTACTTC; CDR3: CASSFGAGFHEQYF